The sequence of this T cell receptor beta chain was determined in a study of control samples from healthy donors and cancer patients. In this sample, this clone turned up a few times. This CDR3 contains 19 residues. V shed 5 bases and J 0 bases; nucleotides not matched to a gene: 11. From germline, CDR1 is SGHTA and CDR2 FQGTGA. Sequenced by immunoSEQ multiplex PCR; TCRdb stores in-frame clones only, minus some. Of some 150,000 clones in the sample, 90% to 95% are singletons; the top ten hold around 14%. This TCR was sampled from a man aged 35 to 55 in good health. Sequenced: blood. The rearrangement joins TRBV7-3 to TRBJ2-3, with 13 bases that match TRBD2. The chain's CDR3 is CASSPKGTSGMTSTDTQYF. CDR3 nucleotides: TGTGCCAGCAGCCCCAAGGGGACTAGCGGGATGACTAGCACAGATACGCAGTATTTT.